Listed below are T cell receptor beta chains from one sample, sequenced in a study of OX40 agonist ivuxolimab in advanced cancers. The table came from immunoSEQ multiplex PCR; TCRdb's copy has only in-frame clones and leaves some out. The table includes more than 50,000 clones, approximately 89% detected once. Sequenced here: CD4+ or CD8+ T cells sorted from blood, sampled in a trial of the OX40 agonist ivuxolimab. The receptors were gathered from an adult with an advanced solid tumor such as melanoma, head and neck, liver or kidney cancer. Both conserved end residues are part of each CDR3. Fields, in order: J gene, clone size, V gene, CDR3 length, D gene, CDR3 DNA, CDR3 protein. The D gene is left open where the match is weak. Clone size, where shown, is once, few, many, or a class for clones that have expanded.

TRBJ2-7,.,TRBV28,13,.,TGTGCCAGCAGTTTAATAAGCTCCTACGAGCAGTACTTC,CASSLISSYEQYF
TRBJ1-1,.,TRBV5-1,14,.,TGCGCCAGCAGCTTGGTTCGGGGCGACACTGAAGCTTTCTTT,CASSLVRGDTEAFF
TRBJ1-5,.,TRBV12-1,18,.,TGTGCCAGCAGCTTTGTTGGAGGGATTGGTTGTAGCAATCAGCCCCAGCATTTT,CASSFVGGIGCSNQPQHF
TRBJ1-2,.,TRBV10-3,15,.,TGTGCCACGCGCCCTGACACCGACAGAAGCTATGGCTACACCTTC,CATRPDTDRSYGYTF
TRBJ2-5,.,TRBV2,14,.,TGTGCCAGTTGTAGGGATTTCGGGGCAGAGACCCAGTACTTC,CASCRDFGAETQYF
TRBJ2-7,.,TRBV6-5,13,.,TGTGCCAGCCGGGCAGGTGCGTCCTACGAGCAGTACTTC,CASRAGASYEQYF
TRBJ2-7,.,TRBV6-5,14,.,TGTGCCAGCACAAAGAAAGCATCGTTTGACGAGCAGTACTTC,CASTKKASFDEQYF
TRBJ1-5,.,TRBV28,15,TRBD1,TGTGCCACACGGACAGGGGGCATTGGCAATCAGCCCCAGCATTTT,CATRTGGIGNQPQHF
TRBJ2-7,.,TRBV4-3,16,.,TGCGCCAGCAGCCAAGATTCCGCGGACCGACTCTACGAGCAGTACTTC,CASSQDSADRLYEQYF
TRBJ1-6,.,TRBV5-1,15,.,TGCGCCAGCAGCACAGGGACGGATTATAATTCACCCCTCCACTTT,CASSTGTDYNSPLHF
TRBJ2-3,.,TRBV7-9,19,.,TGTGCCAGCAGCTCATATACGCACATTGCCGGGAGCGTCACAGATACGCAGTATTTT,CASSSYTHIAGSVTDTQYF
TRBJ1-4,.,TRBV5-4,14,.,TGTGCCAGCAGCAGCTATGGAACTAATGAAAAACTGTTTTTT,CASSSYGTNEKLFF
TRBJ1-1,.,TRBV11-2,14,TRBD1,TGTGCCAGCAGCTTAAGACAGGGTAGCACTGAAGCTTTCTTT,CASSLRQGSTEAFF
TRBJ1-5,.,TRBV5-1,15,.,TGCGCCAGCAGCTTGGAGGGTTATAGCAATCAGCCCCAGCATTTT,CASSLEGYSNQPQHF
TRBJ1-6,.,TRBV4-2,16,.,TGTGCCAGCAGCCAAGACGCACAGGGATATAATTCACCCCTCCACTTT,CASSQDAQGYNSPLHF
TRBJ1-3,.,TRBV27,16,.,TGTGCCAGCAGTCCCCATCCTGTTACCTCTGGAAACACCATATATTTT,CASSPHPVTSGNTIYF
TRBJ1-2,.,TRBV5-8,13,TRBD1,TGTGCCAGCAGCTTAACGACAGGGAACGGCTACACCTTC,CASSLTTGNGYTF
TRBJ2-3,once,TRBV10-3,15,.,TGTGCCATCAGTGGGGGCAACTATGCCACAGATACGCAGTATTTT,CAISGGNYATDTQYF
TRBJ2-7,.,TRBV19,13,TRBD1,TGTGCCAGTAGGACAGGGGGGAGAGGCGAGCAGTACTTC,CASRTGGRGEQYF
TRBJ2-2,.,TRBV29-1,13,.,TGCAGCGTTGGCGGATCTCGTACCGGGGAGCTGTTTTTT,CSVGGSRTGELFF
TRBJ1-4,.,TRBV5-4,14,.,TGTGCCAGCAGCCCCGAGGCTGGAAATGAAAAACTGTTTTTT,CASSPEAGNEKLFF
TRBJ2-7,.,TRBV6-5,13,.,TGTGCCAGCAGTTACGGCGGGGCGCGCGAGCAGTACTTC,CASSYGGAREQYF
TRBJ2-7,once,TRBV21-1,14,.,TGTGCCAGCAGCTCACCGGGACAAAACTACGAGCAGTACTTC,CASSSPGQNYEQYF
TRBJ2-1,.,TRBV7-3,15,.,TGTGCCAGCAGTCCTGCCCCAACGACCTACAATGAGCAGTTCTTC,CASSPAPTTYNEQFF
TRBJ2-1,.,TRBV4-3,18,TRBD2,TGCGCCAGCAGCCCCCGGACTAGCGGGGGGGCCCAATACAATGAGCAGTTCTTC,CASSPRTSGGAQYNEQFF
TRBJ2-7,medium-sized,TRBV5-1,14,TRBD1,TGCGCCAGCAGCCGCGGACAGGGACCCTACGAGCAGTACTTC,CASSRGQGPYEQYF
TRBJ2-2,.,TRBV21-1,17,.,TGTGCCAGCAGCAAAGAACTCGGAGGGGCCGGCACCGGGGAGCTGTTTTTT,CASSKELGGAGTGELFF
TRBJ2-1,.,TRBV5-4,15,TRBD1,TGTGCCAGCAGCTTGGGGGACAGTAGCTACAATGAGCAGTTCTTC,CASSLGDSSYNEQFF
TRBJ1-4,once,TRBV10-1,14,.,TGCGCCAGCGGGACCGGGACAACTAATGAAAAACTGTTTTTT,CASGTGTTNEKLFF
TRBJ2-3,.,TRBV7-9,19,.,TGTGCCAGCAGCTCCTCTCCTGAAATGCGGGATGAAGGATCAGATACGCAGTATTTT,CASSSSPEMRDEGSDTQYF
TRBJ1-2,.,TRBV4-2,13,.,TGTGCCAGCAGCCAAGAGGGGTTCGAGGGCTACACCTTC,CASSQEGFEGYTF
TRBJ2-2,once,TRBV7-8,15,TRBD2,TGTGCCAGCACTCGGGGACTAGAAGTCACCGGGGAGCTGTTTTTT,CASTRGLEVTGELFF
TRBJ2-4,.,TRBV28,14,TRBD1,TGTGCCAGCAGTGAGGGGGCCGCCAAAAACATTCAGTACTTC,CASSEGAAKNIQYF
TRBJ1-6,.,TRBV7-9,14,.,TGTGCCAGCAGCTTCCCAGGGGATAATTCACCCCTCCACTTT,CASSFPGDNSPLHF
TRBJ2-3,.,TRBV9,15,.,TGTGCCAGCAGCGCTAGGCCCAGGGGGGGAGATACGCAGTATTTT,CASSARPRGGDTQYF
TRBJ2-1,.,TRBV7-2,14,TRBD2,TGTGCCAGCAGTCGGACTAGATACTCGAATGAGCAGTTCTTC,CASSRTRYSNEQFF
TRBJ1-4,.,TRBV28,12,.,TGTGCTAGCAGTTATACTAATGAAAAACTGTTTTTT,CASSYTNEKLFF
TRBJ2-5,.,TRBV10-1,13,.,TGCGCCAGCAGTTCCGGGCACCGGGAGACCCAGTACTTC,CASSSGHRETQYF
TRBJ2-1,.,TRBV5-4,15,TRBD2,TGTGCCAGCAGCTCCAGCGGGGCCCTTGGGAATGAGCAGTTCTTC,CASSSSGALGNEQFF